Below, 2 T cell receptor beta chains from the same sample are listed, as sequenced in a study of T cell responses to AZD1222 COVID-19 vaccine. The method was immunoSEQ multiplex PCR; TCRdb's version includes in-frame clones alone and lacks a portion of them. This sample has over 110,000 clones, with approximately 94% found just once. Specimen: peripheral blood, collected on day 0 of AZD1222 vaccination. The receptor source for this set is an adult in good health.

J is TRBJ2-2 and V is TRBV7-2; D is undetermined. The length of the CDR3 is 12 residues. Looked up from germline, CDR1 is SGHTA and CDR2 is FQGNSA. V lost 5 bases and J lost 7, with 8 bases in between. DNA for the CDR3: TGTGCCAGCAGCGAGTACGTCGGGGAGCTGTTTTTT. It codes for CASSEYVGELFF.

This sequence joins TRBV30 and TRBJ2-7; 9 bases are shared with TRBD2. CDR1 is GTSNPN, CDR2 SVGIG, per germline (reference sequence). After removal of 5 bases from V and 2 bases from J, the junction contained 1 base not matched to a gene. This CDR3 has 12 amino acids. The CDR3 nucleotides are TGTGCCTGGGCTAGCGGGACCTACGAGCAGTACTTC. Protein sequence: CAWASGTYEQYF.